A single sample is the source of the 30 T cell receptor beta chains below, sequenced in a study of OX40 agonist ivuxolimab in advanced cancers. Sequenced by immunoSEQ multiplex PCR; TCRdb stores in-frame clones only, minus some. The sample lists tens of thousands of clones, roughly four fifths occurring once. Sequencing used CD4+ or CD8+ T cells sorted from blood, obtained in a trial of the OX40 agonist ivuxolimab. These receptors were taken from an adult with an advanced solid tumor such as melanoma, head and neck, liver or kidney cancer.

V and J are TRBV13 and TRBJ1-2; no definite D call. Trimming pared 3 bases from V and 4 bases from J, leaving 12 bases between. This CDR3 is built from 14 residues. Germline V gene lookup returns CDR1 PRHDT and CDR2 FYEKMQ (reference sequence). The CDR3 loop reads CASSLGDISYGYTF. CDR3 in DNA: TGTGCCAGCAGCTTGGGTGACATATCCTATGGCTACACCTTC.

This clone was picked up one time. The chain joins TRBV7-8 to TRBJ1-2; D is perhaps TRBD1 (5 bases). Germline-derived CDR1 and CDR2 are SGHVS and FQNEAQ. CDR3 length: 13 amino acids. V was shortened by 3 bases and J by 11 bases, with 16 bases between the two germline ends. Here the CDR3 reads CASSFQDITLYTF. The CDR3 bases are TGTGCCAGCAGCTTTCAGGACATTACTTTGTACACCTTC.

This clone was counted between two and nine times. The rearrangement uses TRBV7-9 and TRBJ1-2; no clear D. This CDR3 is 10 amino acids long. Germline V gene sequence: CDR1 SEHNR, CDR2 FQNEAQ (reference sequence). Trimming took 3 bases from V and 11 from J, leaving 7 bases between them. The CDR3 protein is CASSFDGYTF. The CDR3 DNA sequence: TGTGCCAGCAGCTTTGACGGATACACCTTC. Full variable domain (outside the CDR3, taken from reference TRBV7-9 and TRBJ1-2): DTGVSQNPRHKITKRGQNVTFRCDPISEHNRLYWYRQTLGQGPEFLTYFQNEAQLEKSRLLSDRFSAERPKGSFSTLEIQRTEQGDSAMYLCASSFDGYTFGSGTRLTVV.

The gene calls are TRBV11-2 and TRBJ1-5, with D uncertain. V lost 1 base to trimming and J lost 2 bases, with 6 bases between them. This CDR3 has 14 amino acids. Per the germline V gene, CDR1 is SGHAT and CDR2 is FQNNGV. CDR3 in amino acids: CASSLGRGNQPQHF. As DNA, the CDR3 is TGTGCCAGCAGCTTAGGAAGGGGCAATCAGCCCCAGCATTTT.

The chain uses TRBV18 and TRBJ2-3, with 12 bases identical to TRBD2. With 3 bases clipped from V and 1 base from J, the junction kept 5 bases outside the gene matches. Germline CDR1 reads KGHSH; CDR2 reads LQKENI. This CDR3 has 17 residues. The CDR3 sequence: CASSPRGLAGRTDTQYF. Written as DNA, the CDR3 is TGTGCCAGCTCACCTCGTGGACTAGCGGGGCGCACAGATACGCAGTATTTT.

J is TRBJ1-3 and V is TRBV7-3; D is perhaps TRBD1 (6 bases). Germline assignment: CDR1 SGHTA and CDR2 FQGTGA. CDR3 size: 13 residues. Trimming removed 5 bases from V and 4 bases from J, with 9 bases in between. CDR3 in amino acids: CASSAGTGNTIYF. Here the CDR3 DNA reads TGTGCCAGCAGCGCCGGGACAGGAAACACCATATATTTT.

This clone is medium-sized within its sample. The CDR3 nucleotides are TGTGCCAGCAGCTTAAAGGGACAGGAGTTCTTC. Its translation: CASSLKGQEFF. The V gene is TRBV7-8, the J gene TRBJ2-1, with 8 bases identical to TRBD1. V lost 2 bases, J lost 14 bases, and 2 bases stayed unmatched. The CDR3 covers 11 residues. CDR1 and CDR2 (germline): SGHVS, FQNEAQ.

V gene TRBV2 combines with J gene TRBJ2-4; 10 bases map to TRBD1. The CDR3 totals 15 residues. Germline CDR1 and CDR2: SNHLY and FYNNEI. V lost 4 bases, J lost 9 bases, and 9 bases stayed unmatched. The CDR3 DNA sequence: TGTGCCAGCAGTGTCGCTGGGACAGGGGAAAGCATTCAGTACTTC. Translated: CASSVAGTGESIQYF.

The chain is built from TRBV2 and TRBJ1-1; D remains unclear. The CDR3 spans 16 residues. From germline, CDR1 is SNHLY and CDR2 FYNNEI. The ends were cut back, 6 bases at V and 5 bases at J, with 22 bases in the middle. The CDR3 DNA reads as TGTGCCAGCAGGGAGGTGACACATTTATGGTGGACTGAAGCTTTCTTT. The encoded protein is CASREVTHLWWTEAFF.

The chain joins TRBV28 to TRBJ1-6, with D maybe TRBD1 (6 bases). CDR3 length: 14 residues. Trimming left V 5 bases short and J 5 bases short, with 10 bases between. Per the germline V gene, CDR1 is MDHEN and CDR2 is SYDVKM. The CDR3 DNA reads TGTGCCAGCAGTCAGGGGCAGCATAATTCACCCCTCCACTTT. Translated, it gives CASSQGQHNSPLHF. The variable domain in full, with the rest retrieved from reference TRBV28 and TRBJ1-6, is DVKVTQSSRYLVKRTGEKVFLECVQDMDHENMFWYRQDPGLGLRLIYFSYDVKMKEKGDIPEGYSVSREKKERFSLILESASTNQTSMYLCASSQGQHNSPLHFGNGTRLTVT.

The chain joins TRBV28 to TRBJ1-4; possible D gene TRBD1, 5 bases. CDR3 length equals 13 residues. V was shortened by 8 bases and J by 8 bases, with 15 bases between the two germline ends. The germline gives CDR1 MDHEN, CDR2 SYDVKM. CDR3 amino acids: CASGGGAGEKLFF. The CDR3 DNA is TGTGCCAGCGGCGGTGGGGCGGGCGAAAAACTGTTTTTT.

This chain connects TRBV7-9 to TRBJ1-5, with D possibly TRBD1 on 5 matching bases. The CDR3 length is 14 residues. V lost 7 bases, J lost 8 bases, and 18 bases lay in between. Per the germline V gene, CDR1 is SEHNR and CDR2 is FQNEAQ (reference sequence). The CDR3 sequence: CASTGANSAEPQHF. CDR3 coding DNA: TGTGCCAGCACCGGGGCCAACAGTGCGGAGCCCCAGCATTTT.

This clone has only a few counts. J is TRBJ1-2 and V is TRBV18; D not certain. V lost 6 bases, J lost 3 bases, and 5 bases lay in between. The CDR3 covers 11 residues. Per germline, CDR1 KGHSH and CDR2 LQKENI. CDR3 region: CASSADYGYTF. The CDR3 DNA sequence: TGTGCCAGCTCTGCGGACTATGGCTACACCTTC.

The chain couples TRBV28 to TRBJ1-1; the D gene is possibly TRBD1 (6 bases). Germline V gives CDR1 MDHEN, CDR2 SYDVKM. The germline V and J ends were trimmed by 7 bases and 11 bases, with 17 bases remaining between them. There are 12 residues in the CDR3. The CDR3 loop reads CASNREGARAFF. CDR3 nucleotide sequence: TGTGCCAGCAACAGGGAAGGGGCTAGGGCTTTCTTT. The complete variable domain, with remaining parts taken from reference TRBV28 and TRBJ1-1, reads DVKVTQSSRYLVKRTGEKVFLECVQDMDHENMFWYRQDPGLGLRLIYFSYDVKMKEKGDIPEGYSVSREKKERFSLILESASTNQTSMYLCASNREGARAFFGQGTRLTVV.

On this clone: The same CDR3 also results from other DNA sequences found in this sample. This chain links TRBV27 with TRBJ1-1, with a possible D match to TRBD1 (5 bases). Germline V gene lookup returns CDR1 MNHEY and CDR2 SMNVEV (reference sequence). Trimming stripped 6 bases from V and 4 bases from J, with 15 bases between. The CDR3 covers 14 residues. CDR3 coding DNA: TGTGCCAGCAGACGGGTGGGGGGTAGCACTGAAGCTTTCTTT. Its translation is CASRRVGGSTEAFF.

With respect to this clone: Because the CDR3 is missing its conserved closing phenylalanine or tryptophan, this is likely a read error. No DNA is shown, since the ends of the CDR3 on it are uncertain; the CDR3 is the one TCRdb lists. The gene calls are TRBV7-9 and TRBJ1-3. Germline V gives CDR1 SEHNR, CDR2 FQNEAQ (reference sequence). The CDR3 is made up of 15 amino acids, end residues included. CDR3 sequence: CASNPYAGARGAVLA.

The chain links TRBV13 to TRBJ2-1; 13 nucleotides line up with TRBD2. CDR3 length equals 19 residues. V was clipped by 5 bases and J by 1 base; unmatched bases: 11. Germline-derived CDR1 and CDR2 are PRHDT and FYEKMQ (reference sequence). For the CDR3, the DNA is TGTGCCAGCAGCCCCCCCTGGACTAGCGGGAGTTTATCCTACAATGAGCAGTTCTTC. Translating it yields CASSPPWTSGSLSYNEQFF.

The CDR3 sequence: CASTPGGEGEKLFF. The CDR3 DNA follows: TGTGCCAGCACTCCCGGAGGAGAGGGTGAAAAACTGTTTTTT. The chain couples TRBV6-6 to TRBJ1-4; D gene ambiguous. The CDR3 spans 14 residues. Deletions cut 7 bases from V and 7 bases from J, with 16 bases between. The germline gives CDR1 MNHNY, CDR2 SVGAGI (reference sequence).

The chain uses TRBV29-1 and TRBJ1-1; D unresolved. V gave up 7 bases and J gave up 2 bases, with 14 bases separating them. The CDR3 consists of 13 residues. The V gene's germline CDR1 is SQVTM and CDR2 ANQGSEA. Written as DNA, the CDR3 is TGCAGCGCCAGTGAGGGCCTTAACACTGAAGCTTTCTTT. Protein sequence: CSASEGLNTEAFF.

J is TRBJ2-1 and V is TRBV5-4, with D possibly TRBD1 on 5 matching bases. In germline, CDR1 is SGHNT, CDR2 YYREEE (reference sequence). The ends were cut back, 0 bases at V and 6 bases at J, with 10 bases in the middle. This CDR3 comprises 14 residues. CDR3 nucleotide sequence: TGTGCCAGCAGCTTGGCAGGGCTTCGCAATGAGCAGTTCTTC. This encodes CASSLAGLRNEQFF.

The chain has TRBV6-1 and TRBJ2-1, with D unclear. Trimming took 2 bases from V and 7 from J, leaving 18 bases between them. Germline assignment: CDR1 MNHNS and CDR2 SASEGT. This CDR3 region has 16 residues. The CDR3 nucleotides are TGTGCCAGCAGTGAATTTCTGTCAGGCCGGTGGAATGAGCAGTTCTTC. It translates to CASSEFLSGRWNEQFF.

The rearrangement joins TRBV4-2 to TRBJ1-1; 7 bases are a match to TRBD1. The germline V gene encodes CDR1 LGHNA and CDR2 YNFKEQ. V shed 3 bases and J 2 bases; nucleotides not matched to a gene: 6. The CDR3 is 15 residues long. CDR3 sequence: CASSHRWTGNTEAFF. CDR3 DNA sequence: TGTGCCAGCAGCCATCGGTGGACAGGCAACACTGAAGCTTTCTTT.

The chain recombines TRBV4-2 with TRBJ2-7; tentative D call: TRBD2 (7 bases). The CDR3 is 14 amino acids. The germline V gene has CDR1 LGHNA and CDR2 YNFKEQ. V was trimmed by 5 bases and J by 3 bases, leaving 14 bases between them. CDR3 sequence reads: CASSLGGGGYEQYF. In DNA form, the CDR3 reads TGTGCCAGCAGCTTGGGCGGGGGCGGCTACGAGCAGTACTTC.

This clone was seen once. CDR3 region: CASSVVSRGLVTGELFF. For the CDR3, the DNA is TGTGCCAGCAGCGTAGTTAGTAGGGGATTAGTCACCGGGGAGCTGTTTTTT. The V call is TRBV9, the J call TRBJ2-2; TRBD1 is a possible D gene (5 bases). The CDR3 is made up of 17 amino acids. V was cut by 0 bases and J by 4 bases, with 16 bases left in between. The V gene's germline CDR1 is SGDLS and CDR2 YYNGEE.

The CDR3 DNA reads TGCGCCAGCAGCCAAGAGGGGGGCGGGGGCCCATTGGGCTACACCTTC. This encodes CASSQEGGGGPLGYTF. The genes are TRBV4-3 and TRBJ1-2; possibly TRBD1 for D (6 bases). The length of the CDR3 is 16 residues. The ends were cut back, 0 bases at V and 8 bases at J, with 19 bases in the middle. CDR1 LGHNA and CDR2 YSLEER come from the germline V gene.

The chain combines TRBV5-4 with TRBJ1-1, with D perhaps TRBD1 (6 bases). CDR1 is SGHNT and CDR2 is YYREEE in the germline V gene (reference sequence). V was cut by 4 bases and J by 1 base, with 11 bases left in between. The CDR3 length is 14 residues. In DNA form, the CDR3 reads TGTGCCAGCAGCCCGGACAGACCGAACACTGAAGCTTTCTTT. It specifies CASSPDRPNTEAFF.

This clone has only a few counts. The V call is TRBV7-3, the J call TRBJ2-1; possibly TRBD1 or TRBD2 for D (5 bases each). Per germline, CDR1 SGHTA and CDR2 FQGTGA. V was shortened by 5 bases and J by 1 base, with 24 bases between the two germline ends. This CDR3 is built from 19 residues. The CDR3 DNA is TGTGCCAGCAGCCGCTCACGGGGACCTAGCCAAGAGTCCTACAATGAGCAGTTCTTC. This codes for CASSRSRGPSQESYNEQFF. Supplemented by reference TRBV7-3 and TRBJ2-1, the full variable domain reads GAGVSQTPSNKVTEKGKYVELRCDPISGHTALYWYRQSLGQGPEFLIYFQGTGAADDSGLPNDRFFAVRPEGSVSTLKIQRTERGDSAVYLCASSRSRGPSQESYNEQFFGPGTRLTVL.

V is TRBV6-5 and J is TRBJ2-7; 7 nucleotides match TRBD2. Trimming cost V 6 bases and J 1 base; bases outside gene matches: 9. This CDR3 is 15 amino acids long. Germline assignment: CDR1 MNHEY and CDR2 SVGAGI. DNA for the CDR3: TGTGCCAGCAGCATGACGACGGGAGGATCCTACGAGCAGTACTTC. Translating gives CASSMTTGGSYEQYF.

The chain combines TRBV20-1 with TRBJ1-2, with a possible D match to TRBD1 (5 bases). Germline CDR1 and CDR2: DFQATT and SNEGSKA (reference sequence). The CDR3 extends over 11 amino acids. V was cut by 3 bases and J by 14 bases, with 16 bases left in between. The CDR3 nucleotides read TGCAGTGCTAGCTCGGGGCAGAATAGGACCTTC. This gives the protein CSASSGQNRTF.

V and J are TRBV19 and TRBJ1-5; no clear D. Germline V lookup: CDR1 LNHDA, CDR2 SQIVND (reference sequence). The CDR3 extends over 14 amino acids. The ends were cut back, 4 bases at V and 0 bases at J, with 7 bases in the middle. CDR3 DNA: TGTGCCAGTAGTAAGGTTTATAGCAATCAGCCCCAGCATTTT. Translated, it gives CASSKVYSNQPQHF. The entire variable domain, with the rest obtained from reference TRBV19 and TRBJ1-5, is as follows: DGGITQSPKYLFRKEGQNVTLSCEQNLNHDAMYWYRQDPGQGLRLIYYSQIVNDFQKGDIAEGYSVSREKKESFPLTVTSAQKNPTAFYLCASSKVYSNQPQHFGDGTRLSIL.